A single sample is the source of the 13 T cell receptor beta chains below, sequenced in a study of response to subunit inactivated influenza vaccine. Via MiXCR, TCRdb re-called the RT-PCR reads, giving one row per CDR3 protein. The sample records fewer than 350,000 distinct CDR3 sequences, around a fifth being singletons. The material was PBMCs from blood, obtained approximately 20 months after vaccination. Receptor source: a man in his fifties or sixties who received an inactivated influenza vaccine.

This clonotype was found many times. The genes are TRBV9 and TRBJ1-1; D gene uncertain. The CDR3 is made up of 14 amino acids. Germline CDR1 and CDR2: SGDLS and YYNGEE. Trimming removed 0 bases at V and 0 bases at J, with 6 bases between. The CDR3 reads CASSVEVLNTEAFF. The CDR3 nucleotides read TGTGCCAGCAGCGTAGAAGTCTTGAACACTGAAGCTTTCTTT.

The CDR3 DNA reads TGTGCCAGCAGCTCCGGTGCTAGCGGGAGGGACACCGGGGAGCTGTTTTTT. Protein sequence: CASSSGASGRDTGELFF. The chain links TRBV7-9 to TRBJ2-2; 12 bases agree with TRBD2. Germline CDR1 is SEHNR and CDR2 is FQNEAQ (reference sequence). There are 17 residues in the CDR3. The V segment lost 4 bases and the J segment 3 bases; nucleotides outside the gene matches: 6.

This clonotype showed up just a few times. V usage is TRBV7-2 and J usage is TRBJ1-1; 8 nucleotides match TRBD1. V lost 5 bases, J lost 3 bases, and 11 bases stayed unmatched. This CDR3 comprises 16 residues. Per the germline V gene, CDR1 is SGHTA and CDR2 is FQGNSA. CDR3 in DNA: TGTGCCAGCAGCCCCCGCGGACAGGGACCGCACACTGAAGCTTTCTTT. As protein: CASSPRGQGPHTEAFF.

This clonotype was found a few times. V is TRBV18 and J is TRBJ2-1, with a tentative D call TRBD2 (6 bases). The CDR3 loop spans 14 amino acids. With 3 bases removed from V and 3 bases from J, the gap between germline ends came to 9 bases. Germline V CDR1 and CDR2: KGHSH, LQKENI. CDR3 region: CASSPNSGYNEQFF. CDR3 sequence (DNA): TGTGCCAGCTCACCGAATAGCGGCTACAATGAGCAGTTCTTC.

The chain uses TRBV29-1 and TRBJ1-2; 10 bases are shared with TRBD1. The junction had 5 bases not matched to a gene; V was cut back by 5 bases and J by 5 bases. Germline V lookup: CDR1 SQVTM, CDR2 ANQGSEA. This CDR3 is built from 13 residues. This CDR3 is CSVPRDRGYGYTF. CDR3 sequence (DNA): TGCAGCGTTCCCCGGGACAGGGGTTATGGCTACACCTTC.

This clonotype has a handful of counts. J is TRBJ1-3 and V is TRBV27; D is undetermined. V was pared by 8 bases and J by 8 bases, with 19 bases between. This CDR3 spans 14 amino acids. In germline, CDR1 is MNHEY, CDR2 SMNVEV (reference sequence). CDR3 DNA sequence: TGTGCCAGCTCCCCTCTGGGCAGCCTTGACACCATATATTTT. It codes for CASSPLGSLDTIYF.

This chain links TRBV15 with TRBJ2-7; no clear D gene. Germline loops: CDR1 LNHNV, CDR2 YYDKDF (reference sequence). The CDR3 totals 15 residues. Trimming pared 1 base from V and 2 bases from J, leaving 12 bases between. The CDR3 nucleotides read TGTGCCACCAGCAGAGTCGGCTACAGAACCTACGAGCAGTACTTC. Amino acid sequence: CATSRVGYRTYEQYF.

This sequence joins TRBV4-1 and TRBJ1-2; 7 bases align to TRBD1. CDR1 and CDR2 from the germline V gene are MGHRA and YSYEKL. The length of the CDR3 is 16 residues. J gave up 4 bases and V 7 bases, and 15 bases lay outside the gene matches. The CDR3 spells CASNPGQSPGFYGYTF. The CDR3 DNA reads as TGCGCCAGCAACCCGGGACAGTCCCCTGGGTTCTATGGCTACACCTTC.

DNA of the CDR3: TGTGCCAGCAGCTTAGAACCCGGGGGTAGAGAGACCCAGTACTTC. It codes for CASSLEPGGRETQYF. The chain employs TRBV7-9 and TRBJ2-5, with D perhaps TRBD2 (6 bases). The CDR3 length is 15 residues. Trimming removed 1 base at V and 4 bases at J, with 13 bases between. Germline V gene lookup returns CDR1 SEHNR and CDR2 FQNEAQ (reference sequence). Full variable domain (missing parts from reference TRBV7-9 and TRBJ2-5): DTGVSQNPRHKITKRGQNVTFRCDPISEHNRLYWYRQTLGQGPEFLTYFQNEAQLEKSRLLSDRFSAERPKGSFSTLEIQRTEQGDSAMYLCASSLEPGGRETQYFGPGTRLLVL.

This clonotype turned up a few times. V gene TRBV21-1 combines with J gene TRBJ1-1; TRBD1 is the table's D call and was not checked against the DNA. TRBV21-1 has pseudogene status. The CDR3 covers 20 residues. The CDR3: CASSKFAGVGGGEPGTEAFF. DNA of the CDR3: TGTGCCAGCAGCAAATTTGCGGGCGTGGGGGGGGGCGAACCGGGCACTGAAGCTTTCTTT.

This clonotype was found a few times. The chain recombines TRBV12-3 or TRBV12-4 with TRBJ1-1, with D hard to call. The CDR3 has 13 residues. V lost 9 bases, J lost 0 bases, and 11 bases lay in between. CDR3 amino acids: CASLEYVNTEAFF. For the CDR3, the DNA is TGTGCCAGTCTTGAATACGTGAACACTGAAGCTTTCTTT.

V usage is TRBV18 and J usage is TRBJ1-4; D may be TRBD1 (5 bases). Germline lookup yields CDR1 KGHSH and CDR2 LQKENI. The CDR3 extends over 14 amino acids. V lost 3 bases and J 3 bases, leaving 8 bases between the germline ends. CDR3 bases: TGTGCCAGCTCACCCCGGGGCCCTAATGAAAAACTGTTTTTT. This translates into CASSPRGPNEKLFF.

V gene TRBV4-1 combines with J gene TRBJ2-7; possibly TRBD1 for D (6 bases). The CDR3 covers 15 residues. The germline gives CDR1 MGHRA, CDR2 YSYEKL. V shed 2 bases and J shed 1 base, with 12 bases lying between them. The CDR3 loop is CASSQTGTTSYEQYF. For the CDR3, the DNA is TGCGCCAGCAGCCAAACCGGGACAACTTCCTACGAGCAGTACTTC.